Sequencing of this TCR beta chain was carried out in a study of T cells of healthy individuals. V was pared by 2 bases and J by 6 bases, with 10 bases of the junction left unmatched. Germline lookup yields CDR1 SGHAT and CDR2 FQNNGV. The CDR3 contains 16 residues. TCRdb ran MiXCR on the 5' RACE reads and lists one entry per CDR3 protein. The sample includes some 100,000 distinct CDR3 sequences, 17% of them seen just once. This clonotype was observed a handful of times. The clonotype originates from a human donor in good health. The rearrangement uses TRBV11-2 and TRBJ2-1; 7 bases match TRBD2. DNA of the CDR3: TGTGCCAGCAGCTTAATCCCGGGGGGACGACTCAATGAGCAGTTCTTC. This sequence encodes CASSLIPGGRLNEQFF.